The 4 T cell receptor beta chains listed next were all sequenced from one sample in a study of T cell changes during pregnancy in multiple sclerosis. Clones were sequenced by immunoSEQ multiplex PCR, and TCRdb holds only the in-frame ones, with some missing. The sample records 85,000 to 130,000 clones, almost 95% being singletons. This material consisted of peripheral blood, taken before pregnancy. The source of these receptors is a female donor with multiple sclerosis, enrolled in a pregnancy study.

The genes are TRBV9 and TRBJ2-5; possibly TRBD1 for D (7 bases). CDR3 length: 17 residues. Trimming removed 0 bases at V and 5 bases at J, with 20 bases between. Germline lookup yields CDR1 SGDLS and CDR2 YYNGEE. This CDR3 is CASSVGGRQGGGETQYF. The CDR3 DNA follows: TGTGCCAGCAGCGTAGGGGGGCGACAGGGAGGAGGGGAGACCCAGTACTTC.

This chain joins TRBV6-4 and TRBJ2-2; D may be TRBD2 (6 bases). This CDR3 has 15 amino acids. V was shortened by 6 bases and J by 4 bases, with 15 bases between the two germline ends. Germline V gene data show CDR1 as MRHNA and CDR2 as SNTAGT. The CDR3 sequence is CASSLEGLTTGELFF. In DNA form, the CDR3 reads TGTGCCAGCAGCCTCGAGGGACTGACCACCGGGGAGCTGTTTTTT.

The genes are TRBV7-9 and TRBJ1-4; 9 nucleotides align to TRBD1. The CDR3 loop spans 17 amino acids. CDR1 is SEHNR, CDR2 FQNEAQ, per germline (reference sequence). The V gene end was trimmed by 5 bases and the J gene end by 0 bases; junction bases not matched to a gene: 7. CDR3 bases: TGTGCCAGCAGCGGACAGGGGATTTCGGCAACTAATGAAAAACTGTTTTTT. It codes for CASSGQGISATNEKLFF.

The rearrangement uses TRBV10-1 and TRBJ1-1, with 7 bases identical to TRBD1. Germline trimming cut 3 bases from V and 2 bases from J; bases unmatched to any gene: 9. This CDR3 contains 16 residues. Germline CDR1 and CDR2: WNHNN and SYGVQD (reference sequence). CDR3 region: CASSEVTGAANTEAFF. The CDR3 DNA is TGCGCCAGCAGTGAAGTAACAGGGGCCGCCAACACTGAAGCTTTCTTT.